The clone carrying this T cell receptor (beta chain) was observed at least ten times. The repertoire was sequenced with immunoSEQ multiplex PCR; TCRdb's copy has only in-frame clones and lacks some. The table records a few hundred thousand clones, 60% to 80% of them present only once. This specimen comes from a study of shared clonotypes between healthy human individuals. Sequences were obtained from memory CD4+ T cells sorted from blood. Subset indicated: CD45RA-negative fraction. The TCR sequence derives from a man aged 25 to 40 in good health.

The CDR3 loop is CASTGTGTINTDTQYF. The CDR3 DNA reads as TGTGCCAGCACCGGGACCGGGACTATAAACACAGATACGCAGTATTTT. This chain links TRBV6-6 with TRBJ2-3; 7 bases are a match to TRBD2. With V trimmed by 7 bases and J by 2 bases, 12 bases remained unmatched. CDR3 length: 16 residues. The V gene's germline CDR1 is MNHNY and CDR2 SVGAGI (reference sequence).